This T cell receptor beta chain was sequenced for a study of lymphopenia after photon versus proton radiotherapy. The method was immunoSEQ multiplex PCR; TCRdb's version includes in-frame clones alone and lacks a portion of them. The sample includes about 25,000 clones, 80% to 90% of them seen just once. Points from the study as a whole: Photon-treated patients lost naive T cells and TCR diversity; proton-treated stayed stable.

With regard to this clone: The antigen remains undetermined.

Specimen: peripheral blood, collected from a patient treated with photon-based radiotherapy. This TCR was sampled from a man aged 50-60 years with gastric cancer.

The DNA for the CDR3 is TGTGCCAGTAGTATAGGTAAGAACACTGAAGCTTTCTTT. This translates into CASSIGKNTEAFF. The chain uses TRBV19 and TRBJ1-1, with D unresolved. The germline V gene has CDR1 LNHDA and CDR2 SQIVND (reference sequence). The CDR3 has 13 amino acids. Trimming removed 1 base at V and 1 base at J, with 4 bases between. Variable domain in full (rest from reference TRBV19 and TRBJ1-1): DGGITQSPKYLFRKEGQNVTLSCEQNLNHDAMYWYRQDPGQGLRLIYYSQIVNDFQKGDIAEGYSVSREKKESFPLTVTSAQKNPTAFYLCASSIGKNTEAFFGQGTRLTVV.